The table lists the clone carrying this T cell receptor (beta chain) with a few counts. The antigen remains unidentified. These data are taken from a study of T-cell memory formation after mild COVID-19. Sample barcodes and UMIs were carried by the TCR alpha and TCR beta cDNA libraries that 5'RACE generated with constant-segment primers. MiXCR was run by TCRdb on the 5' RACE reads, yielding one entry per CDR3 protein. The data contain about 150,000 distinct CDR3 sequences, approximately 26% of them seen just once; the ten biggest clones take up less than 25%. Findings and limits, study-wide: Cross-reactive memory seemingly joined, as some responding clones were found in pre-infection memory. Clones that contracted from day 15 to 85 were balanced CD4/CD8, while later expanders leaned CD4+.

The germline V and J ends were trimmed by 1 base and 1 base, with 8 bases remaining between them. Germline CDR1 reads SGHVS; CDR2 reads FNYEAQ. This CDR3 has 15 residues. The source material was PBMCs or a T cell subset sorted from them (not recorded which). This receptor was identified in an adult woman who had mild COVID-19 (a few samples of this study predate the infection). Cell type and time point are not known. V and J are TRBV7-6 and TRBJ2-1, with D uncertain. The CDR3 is CASSLESRSYNEQFF. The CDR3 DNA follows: TGTGCCAGCAGCTTAGAATCACGGTCCTACAATGAGCAGTTCTTC. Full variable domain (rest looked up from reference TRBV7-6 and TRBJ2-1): GAGVSQSPRYKVTKRGQDVALRCDPISGHVSLYWYRQALGQGPEFLTYFNYEAQQDKSGLPNDRFSAERPEGSISTLTIQRTEQRDSAMYRCASSLESRSYNEQFFGPGTRLTVL.